The clone carrying this T cell receptor beta chain was counted between two and nine times. Antigen: not known. Germline assignment: CDR1 SNHLY and CDR2 FYNNEI. This CDR3 comprises 13 residues. Trimming shortened V by 11 bases and J by 5 bases, and 15 bases separated the two germline ends. This record comes from a study of PD-1 blockade in classical Hodgkin lymphoma. Turning to the study itself: Patients had nivolumab dosed at 3 mg/kg, delivered intravenously every 2 weeks. Study-wide findings and caveats: Only CD4+ TCR diversity, not CD8+, had risen significantly by C4D1. Later analyses included only patients treated at least 1 year post-ASCT.

All patients experienced relapse after autologous stem cell transplantation, and brentuximab vedotin exposure was variable. The assay was immunoSEQ multiplex PCR, and TCRdb's table has in-frame clones only and misses some. This table holds around 25,000 clones, roughly 68% found once. This TCR was sampled from a human donor with classical Hodgkin lymphoma. The chain combines TRBV2 with TRBJ1-4; weak D call: TRBD1 (5 bases). The sample consisted of peripheral blood mononuclear cells (PBMCs), taken before the second cycle of nivolumab. CDR3 region: CASGGGGNEKLFF. CDR3 nucleotide sequence: TGTGCCTCCGGGGGAGGCGGGAATGAAAAACTGTTTTTT.